These T cell receptor beta chains were read from a single sample in a study of CD4 and CD8 cells across lung adenocarcinoma regions. MiXCR, applied by TCRdb to the PCR reads, yields one record per CDR3 protein. This sample has about 19,000 distinct CDR3 sequences, with 45% to 55% found just once. Sample: CD4+ T cells from the margin of a lung tumor. The receptors come from a male donor with lung adenocarcinoma. The CD4 and CD8 labels of this study may be unreliable. CDR3s include the opening cysteine and the closing phenylalanine or tryptophan. The D gene is left open where the match is weak. Where a row states a size, it is once, few, many or the class of an expanded clone; other rows omit it.

v_call: TRBV6-4
clone_size: .
j_call: TRBJ2-5
d_call: .
cdr3_aa: CGRGDGGGDPETQYF
cdr3_nt: TGTGGCAGGGGGGACGGGGGCGGTGACCCAGAGACGCAGTACTTC

v_call: TRBV4-1
clone_size: many
j_call: TRBJ2-1
d_call: .
cdr3_aa: CASSQDGGGEQFF
cdr3_nt: TGCGCCAGCAGCCAAGATGGAGGGGGTGAGCAGTTCTTC

v_call: TRBV6-1
clone_size: .
j_call: TRBJ2-3
d_call: .
cdr3_aa: CVSSLQAVITDTQFF
cdr3_nt: TGTGTCAGCAGCCTCCAGGCTGTGATTACAGATACGCAGTTTTTT

v_call: TRBV27
clone_size: .
j_call: TRBJ2-5
d_call: TRBD2
cdr3_aa: CLSGRAGETQYF
cdr3_nt: TGCCTTAGCGGGAGGGCCGGGGAGACCCAGTACTTC

v_call: TRBV27
clone_size: .
j_call: TRBJ2-5
d_call: .
cdr3_aa: CGRKLGGRDQETQYF
cdr3_nt: TGTGGCAGGAAGCTCGGGGGCCGGGACCAAGAGACCCAGTACTTC

v_call: TRBV10-2
clone_size: .
j_call: TRBJ2-3
d_call: .
cdr3_aa: CAGSGVADTDTQYF
cdr3_nt: TGCGCGGGCAGTGGGGTAGCGGACACAGATACGCAGTATTTT

v_call: TRBV6-5
clone_size: .
j_call: TRBJ2-3
d_call: TRBD2
cdr3_aa: CARGYGGGDKDTQYF
cdr3_nt: TGTGCCAGGGGTTACGGGGGGGGCGACAAAGATACCCAGTATTTT

v_call: TRBV27
clone_size: once
j_call: TRBJ2-3
d_call: .
cdr3_aa: CASRGTGATDTQYF
cdr3_nt: TGTGCCAGCAGGGGGACCGGAGCCACAGACACGCAGTACTTT

v_call: TRBV6-4
clone_size: once
j_call: TRBJ1-1
d_call: .
cdr3_aa: CASSDRLNTGSFF
cdr3_nt: TGTGCCAGCAGTGACAGATTGAACACTGGATCTTTCTTT

v_call: TRBV6-1
clone_size: .
j_call: TRBJ2-1
d_call: .
cdr3_aa: CASSEAREATQFF
cdr3_nt: TGTGCCAGCAGTGAAGCGCGAGAGGCGACCCAGTTCTTC

v_call: TRBV6-1
clone_size: many
j_call: TRBJ2-2
d_call: .
cdr3_aa: CASSPTTTGNTGELFF
cdr3_nt: TGTGCCAGCAGTCCTACTACCACAGGGAACACCGGGGAGCTGTTTTTT

v_call: TRBV6-1
clone_size: medium-sized
j_call: TRBJ2-1
d_call: TRBD2
cdr3_aa: CASRTSGSNNEQFF
cdr3_nt: TGTGCCAGCAGGACTAGCGGCTCTAACAATGAGCAGTTCTTC

v_call: TRBV6-1
clone_size: once
j_call: TRBJ2-5
d_call: TRBD2
cdr3_aa: CASSEWAGGGQETQYF
cdr3_nt: TGTGCCAGCAGTGAATGGGCGGGAGGGGGCCAAGAGACCCAGTACTTC

v_call: TRBV27
clone_size: .
j_call: TRBJ2-3
d_call: .
cdr3_aa: CASNAFGTVSTDEQFF
cdr3_nt: TGTGCCAGCAATGCTTTCGGGACTGTGAGCACAGATGAGCAGTTTTTT

v_call: TRBV12-3/TRBV12-4
clone_size: .
j_call: TRBJ2-5
d_call: .
cdr3_aa: CASSPDPSQETQYF
cdr3_nt: TGTGCCAGCAGTCCGGACCCCTCCCAAGAGACCCAGTACTTC

v_call: TRBV6-1
clone_size: .
j_call: TRBJ2-5
d_call: .
cdr3_aa: CASSEYGLSSRGETQYF
cdr3_nt: TGTGCCAGCAGTGAATACGGGTTGTCCTCGCGTGGAGAGACCCAGTACTTC

v_call: TRBV27
clone_size: many
j_call: TRBJ2-2
d_call: TRBD2
cdr3_aa: CASSSLIAGGEGDRAGTGELFF
cdr3_nt: TGTGCCAGCAGTTCGTTAATAGCGGGAGGGGAAGGCGATCGTGCGGGAACCGGGGAGCTGTTTTTT

v_call: TRBV27
clone_size: .
j_call: TRBJ2-7
d_call: .
cdr3_aa: CASSSTSYEQYF
cdr3_nt: TGTGCCAGCAGCTCGACCTCCTACGAGCAGTACTTC

v_call: TRBV20-1
clone_size: .
j_call: TRBJ1-1
d_call: .
cdr3_aa: CSARPGKNTEAFF
cdr3_nt: TGCAGTGCTAGACCAGGGAAGAACACTGAAGCTTTCTTT

v_call: TRBV6-1
clone_size: .
j_call: TRBJ2-2
d_call: .
cdr3_aa: CASALDTGELFF
cdr3_nt: TGTGCCAGCGCACTAGATACCGGGGAGCTGTTTTTT

v_call: TRBV7-2
clone_size: medium-sized
j_call: TRBJ2-2
d_call: .
cdr3_aa: CASSFLLAATGELFF
cdr3_nt: TGTGCCAGCAGCTTCCTATTGGCAGCCACCGGGGAGCTGTTTTTT

v_call: TRBV6-5
clone_size: medium-sized
j_call: TRBJ2-3
d_call: .
cdr3_aa: CASSYSPLSGSRRGGRDTQYF
cdr3_nt: TGTGCCAGCAGTTACTCCCCCCTTAGCGGGTCCCGTCGAGGGGGCAGAGATACGCAGTATTTT

v_call: TRBV6-6
clone_size: few
j_call: TRBJ1-1
d_call: .
cdr3_aa: CASSFGQTNTEAFF
cdr3_nt: TGTGCCAGCAGTTTCGGACAGACGAACACTGAAGCTTTCTTT

v_call: TRBV4-1
clone_size: .
j_call: TRBJ2-6
d_call: .
cdr3_aa: CASSPASTGSGANVLTF
cdr3_nt: TGCGCCAGCAGCCCAGCCTCGACGGGTTCTGGGGCCAACGTCCTGACTTTC

v_call: TRBV6-1
clone_size: .
j_call: TRBJ1-4
d_call: .
cdr3_aa: CASSEGGAGKEKLFF
cdr3_nt: TGTGCCAGCAGTGAAGGTGGGGCGGGTAAAGAAAAACTGTTTTTT

v_call: TRBV6-1
clone_size: .
j_call: TRBJ2-2
d_call: .
cdr3_aa: CASRLQAGITGKLYF
cdr3_nt: TGTGCCAGCAGACTCCAGGCCGGAATTACAGGTAAGCTGTATTTT

v_call: TRBV10-1
clone_size: .
j_call: TRBJ2-3
d_call: .
cdr3_aa: CAASDAGGGPDTQYF
cdr3_nt: TGCGCCGCCAGTGATGCTGGCGGGGGCCCAGATACGCAGTATTTC

v_call: TRBV15
clone_size: many
j_call: TRBJ2-5
d_call: TRBD2
cdr3_aa: CATSGTSLYQETQYF
cdr3_nt: TGTGCCACCAGCGGGACTAGCCTGTACCAAGAGACCCAGTACTTC

v_call: TRBV4-1
clone_size: many
j_call: TRBJ2-1
d_call: TRBD2
cdr3_aa: CASSRSGRAKGQFF
cdr3_nt: TGCGCCAGCAGCCGCAGCGGGAGGGCCAAGGGGCAGTTCTTC

v_call: TRBV6-1
clone_size: .
j_call: TRBJ2-3
d_call: .
cdr3_aa: CASSMGLSPKNTQYF
cdr3_nt: TGTGCCAGCAGTATGGGGCTCAGCCCCAAAAACACGCAGTATTTC

v_call: TRBV6-1
clone_size: .
j_call: TRBJ2-7
d_call: .
cdr3_aa: CASSLTSNHEQYF
cdr3_nt: TGTGCCAGCAGCCTGACCAGCAACCACGAGCAGTACTTC

v_call: TRBV7-6
clone_size: many
j_call: TRBJ2-1
d_call: .
cdr3_aa: CASSLGREQWSEQFF
cdr3_nt: TGTGCCAGCAGCTTAGGGAGGGAGCAGTGGAGTGAGCAGTTCTTC

v_call: TRBV4-1
clone_size: .
j_call: TRBJ2-3
d_call: .
cdr3_aa: CASRDQDTQYF
cdr3_nt: TGCGCCAGCCGCGACCAAGATACGCAGTATTTT

v_call: TRBV10-1
clone_size: .
j_call: TRBJ2-7
d_call: .
cdr3_aa: CASSRPRSWGTDTQYF
cdr3_nt: TGCGCCAGCAGCCGACCGAGGAGCTGGGGCACAGATACGCAGTACTTC

v_call: TRBV10-1
clone_size: few
j_call: TRBJ2-3
d_call: TRBD1
cdr3_aa: CASSDYQGAADTQYF
cdr3_nt: TGCGCCAGCAGTGACTATCAGGGGGCTGCGGATACGCAGTATTTT

v_call: TRBV6-1
clone_size: .
j_call: TRBJ2-2
d_call: .
cdr3_aa: CASSEQATGELFF
cdr3_nt: TGTGCCAGCAGTGAACAAGCGACCGGGGAGCTGTTTTTT

v_call: TRBV27
clone_size: many
j_call: TRBJ2-1
d_call: .
cdr3_aa: CASRSTSFEQFF
cdr3_nt: TGTGCCAGCAGGTCAACTAGTTTTGAGCAGTTCTTC

v_call: TRBV27
clone_size: .
j_call: TRBJ2-2
d_call: .
cdr3_aa: CASSYEVNTGELFF
cdr3_nt: TGTGCCAGCAGTTACGAGGTGAACACCGGGGAGCTGTTTTTT